A selection of T cell receptor beta chains follows, all from one sample in a study of blood T cell repertoires in COVID-19. Repertoires were generated with immunoSEQ multiplex PCR, while TCRdb's copy carries only in-frame clones and drops some. The sample has approximately 250,000 clones, 88% seen once. Sequencing was performed on PBMCs or T cells enriched from blood (not recorded which). Receptor source: a woman aged 25-40 years who had recovered from COVID-19. Each CDR3 is given with its conserved first and last residue.

cdr3_length j_call v_call cdr3_aa
15 TRBJ1-2 TRBV28 CASSFGQGRWYGYTF
15 TRBJ2-1 TRBV9 CASSVASGGYNEQFF
13 TRBJ2-5 TRBV7-9 CASSSQGGETQYF
14 TRBJ2-5 TRBV5-1 CASSVGAGRETQYF
13 TRBJ2-1 TRBV4-1 CASSQDDRQAEFF
14 TRBJ1-2 TRBV3-1/TRBV3-2 CASRVGQGRDGYTF
12 TRBJ1-1 TRBV10-3 CAVQGGNTEAFF
17 TRBJ2-3 TRBV7-2 CASSLALWRRSTDTQYF
11 TRBJ1-4 TRBV28 CATSRGEKLFF
13 TRBJ1-3 TRBV11-3 CASSVHSLNTIYF
13 TRBJ2-7 TRBV5-4 CASSITGSYEQYF
14 TRBJ2-1 TRBV7-9 CASRSVMRANEQFF
16 TRBJ2-7 TRBV4-1 CASSQTPGQGKNEQYF
12 TRBJ1-3 TRBV14 CASSQWGNTIYF
18 TRBJ1-5 TRBV10-3 CAISEDWGDRDSNQPQHF
15 TRBJ1-4 TRBV7-3 CASSLFGGTDEKLFF
17 TRBJ2-1 TRBV11-2 CASSLPRRVYYYNEQFF
13 TRBJ1-4 TRBV15 CATSRDLTEKLFF
15 TRBJ1-3 TRBV29-1 CSGWEPGQGGNTIYF
16 TRBJ2-5 TRBV5-1 CASSLEVTGGGRTQYF
16 TRBJ1-6 TRBV28 CASSPSRTGYNSPLHF
15 TRBJ2-7 TRBV10-3 CAISGAGGVSYEQYF
21 TRBJ2-3 TRBV18 CASSPWAWSPGLASATDTQYF
16 TRBJ2-1 TRBV11-3 CASSLALSGGENEQFF
13 TRBJ1-2 TRBV2 CATLYSGRPGYTF
18 TRBJ2-3 TRBV30 CAWSQIRILAGSADTQYF
15 TRBJ1-3 TRBV5-4 CASSYDRELGNTIYF
16 TRBJ1-2 TRBV28 CASSLDNRVRIYGYTF
14 TRBJ1-1 TRBV9 CASSGPGEGTEAFF